This TCR beta chain was observed in a study of Ad26.COV2.S vaccination and SARS-CoV-2 variants. Overall study results and limits: Placebo and vaccine recipients had non-spike TCR breadth that was similar. Substantial breadth was reported for post-vaccination spike-specific CD8+ and CD4+ T cells.

As to this clone: No antigen is known for it.

Clones were sequenced by immunoSEQ multiplex PCR, and TCRdb holds only the in-frame ones, with some missing. The sample includes fewer than 100,000 clones, more than 65% of them seen just once. The germline CDR1 and CDR2 sequences are LGHNT and FRNRAP. V lost 1 base and J 7 bases, leaving 13 bases between the germline ends. The CDR3 contains 14 residues. This sequence was found in a human donor who had recovered from COVID-19. The chain couples TRBV12-5 to TRBJ1-2; tentatively, D is TRBD1 (6 bases). Sequenced here: peripheral blood, sampled after recovery from COVID-19. The CDR3 reads CASGLGQAPGGYTF. The CDR3 DNA reads as TGTGCTAGTGGTTTGGGACAGGCGCCCGGTGGCTACACCTTC.